This is a list of T cell receptor beta chains from one sample in a study of identical twins. Each CDR3 protein gets one entry after TCRdb re-called the 5' RACE reads with MiXCR. The sample records more than 250,000 distinct CDR3 sequences, 8% to 9% being singletons. This sample also belongs to another study, concerning yellow fever vaccine responses in identical twins.

The sequenced material came from memory (CD45RO+) T cells sorted from blood. Receptors were obtained from a woman between 18 and 30 years old in good health. The CDR3 runs from the conserved cysteine through the conserved F or W. The order of the fields is clone size, D gene, V gene, J gene, CDR3 DNA, CDR3 protein. The D gene is left open where the match is weak. Clone sizes are given selectively: once, few, many, or a class where the clone is expanded.

abundance: many; d_gene: NA; v_gene: TRBV7-3; j_gene: TRBJ2-1; CDR3nt: TGTGCCAGCAGCTTAGGCCTAGCAGTCTACAATGAGCAGTTCTTC; CDR3aa: CASSLGLAVYNEQFF
abundance: NA; d_gene: NA; v_gene: TRBV9; j_gene: TRBJ1-1; CDR3nt: TGTGCCAGCAGCGTAGGGGATCTGGGGGTTTGGCCTGAAGCTTTCTTT; CDR3aa: CASSVGDLGVWPEAFF
abundance: many; d_gene: NA; v_gene: TRBV12-3/TRBV12-4; j_gene: TRBJ2-5; CDR3nt: TGTGCCAGCAGTTTGGCAGAAGGGGAGACCCAGTACTTC; CDR3aa: CASSLAEGETQYF
abundance: NA; d_gene: TRBD2; v_gene: TRBV2; j_gene: TRBJ2-1; CDR3nt: TGTGCCAGCAGACCTGTAGCGGGGACCTCCTACAATGAGCAGTTCTTC; CDR3aa: CASRPVAGTSYNEQFF
abundance: few; d_gene: NA; v_gene: TRBV5-1; j_gene: TRBJ2-5; CDR3nt: TGCGCCAGCAGCTCCGGGGGAGTCACAGAGACCCAGTACTTC; CDR3aa: CASSSGGVTETQYF
abundance: many; d_gene: TRBD1; v_gene: TRBV20-1; j_gene: TRBJ2-2; CDR3nt: TGCAGTGCTGAAACAGGGGTCGGCACCGGGGAGCTGTTTTTT; CDR3aa: CSAETGVGTGELFF
abundance: many; d_gene: TRBD2; v_gene: TRBV20-1; j_gene: TRBJ2-7; CDR3nt: TGCAGTGCCCCCGGGGAGCGGGAGTTCTACGAGCAGTACTTC; CDR3aa: CSAPGEREFYEQYF
abundance: NA; d_gene: NA; v_gene: TRBV28; j_gene: TRBJ1-2; CDR3nt: TGTGCCAGCAGTGCCGCCTGGGGCTACACCTTC; CDR3aa: CASSAAWGYTF
abundance: NA; d_gene: TRBD2; v_gene: TRBV2; j_gene: TRBJ2-1; CDR3nt: TGTGCCAGCAGAGAGGGACTAGTCTACAATGAGCAGTTCTTC; CDR3aa: CASREGLVYNEQFF
abundance: NA; d_gene: NA; v_gene: TRBV7-3; j_gene: TRBJ2-2; CDR3nt: TGTGCCAGCAGCTTGGGGTCGCGCGGCGGATCCATCGGGGAGCTGTTTTTT; CDR3aa: CASSLGSRGGSIGELFF
abundance: many; d_gene: TRBD1; v_gene: TRBV5-5; j_gene: TRBJ1-5; CDR3nt: TGTGCCAGCAGCTTGGGCCCCGGGACAGCCTATAGCAATCAGCCCCAGCATTTT; CDR3aa: CASSLGPGTAYSNQPQHF
abundance: once; d_gene: NA; v_gene: TRBV6-5; j_gene: TRBJ1-2; CDR3nt: TGTGCCAGCAGCCGAGGATCTAATTTCTACACCTTC; CDR3aa: CASSRGSNFYTF
abundance: NA; d_gene: NA; v_gene: TRBV3-1; j_gene: TRBJ2-1; CDR3nt: TGTGCCAGCAGCCAAGTTCAGTACAATGAGCAGTTCTTC; CDR3aa: CASSQVQYNEQFF
abundance: many; d_gene: TRBD2; v_gene: TRBV5-1; j_gene: TRBJ2-3; CDR3nt: TGCGCCAGCACTAGCGGGGGGTATCGGACAGATACGCAGTATTTT; CDR3aa: CASTSGGYRTDTQYF
abundance: few; d_gene: NA; v_gene: TRBV27; j_gene: TRBJ1-1; CDR3nt: TGTGCCAGCGGTTCAACGTTGACTGAAGCTTTCTTT; CDR3aa: CASGSTLTEAFF
abundance: few; d_gene: TRBD2; v_gene: TRBV3-1; j_gene: TRBJ2-1; CDR3nt: TGTGCCAGCAGCCCCCCGACTAGCGTGAATGAGCAGTTCTTC; CDR3aa: CASSPPTSVNEQFF
abundance: many; d_gene: TRBD1; v_gene: TRBV5-1; j_gene: TRBJ1-1; CDR3nt: TGCGCCAGCAGCTGGACAGGGAAAGGGGACACTGAAGCTTTCTTT; CDR3aa: CASSWTGKGDTEAFF
abundance: many; d_gene: TRBD2; v_gene: TRBV14; j_gene: TRBJ2-1; CDR3nt: TGTGCCAGCAATCCGGGACTAGCGGGCAATGAGCAGTTCTTC; CDR3aa: CASNPGLAGNEQFF
abundance: NA; d_gene: NA; v_gene: TRBV4-1; j_gene: TRBJ2-5; CDR3nt: TGCGCCAGCAGCCCCAATTACGGGGAGACCCAGTACTTC; CDR3aa: CASSPNYGETQYF
abundance: many; d_gene: NA; v_gene: TRBV4-1; j_gene: TRBJ2-1; CDR3nt: TGCGCCAGCAGGTCAGCTGGGAGCTCCTACAATGAGCAGTTCTTC; CDR3aa: CASRSAGSSYNEQFF
abundance: few; d_gene: NA; v_gene: TRBV28; j_gene: TRBJ1-1; CDR3nt: TGTGCCAGCAGGTCCCGGGGAGCTTTCTTT; CDR3aa: CASRSRGAFF
abundance: many; d_gene: NA; v_gene: TRBV7-7; j_gene: TRBJ1-1; CDR3nt: TGTGCCAGCAGCTCCGTCCACTTGGGGAAAAACACTGAAGCTTTCTTT; CDR3aa: CASSSVHLGKNTEAFF
abundance: many; d_gene: TRBD2; v_gene: TRBV20-1; j_gene: TRBJ2-3; CDR3nt: TGCAGTGCTAGCCCGAAGGGACTAGATGCAGATACGCAGTATTTT; CDR3aa: CSASPKGLDADTQYF
abundance: NA; d_gene: NA; v_gene: TRBV3-1; j_gene: TRBJ2-1; CDR3nt: TGTGCCAGCAGCCAAAATCAGCGGACCAGCGATGAGCAGTTCTTC; CDR3aa: CASSQNQRTSDEQFF
abundance: many; d_gene: NA; v_gene: TRBV5-1; j_gene: TRBJ2-1; CDR3nt: TGCGCCAGCAGCCCAGTAGCAATCTCCTACAATGAGCAGTTCTTC; CDR3aa: CASSPVAISYNEQFF
abundance: few; d_gene: NA; v_gene: TRBV6-4; j_gene: TRBJ2-3; CDR3nt: TGTGCCAGCAGTGTGGGGTCCCCGGGTACAGATACGCAGTATTTT; CDR3aa: CASSVGSPGTDTQYF
abundance: many; d_gene: TRBD2; v_gene: TRBV2; j_gene: TRBJ2-1; CDR3nt: TGTGCCAGCAGTACCTCCGGGACTAGCGTTGAGCAGTTCTTC; CDR3aa: CASSTSGTSVEQFF
abundance: many; d_gene: NA; v_gene: TRBV5-1; j_gene: TRBJ2-1; CDR3nt: TGCGCCAGCAGCTTATGGGGGGGCAGCTCCTACAATGAGCAGTTCTTC; CDR3aa: CASSLWGGSSYNEQFF
abundance: NA; d_gene: TRBD2; v_gene: TRBV5-4; j_gene: TRBJ2-3; CDR3nt: TGTGCCAGCACCCCGGGACTAGCGTCGCGGGATACGCAGTATTTT; CDR3aa: CASTPGLASRDTQYF
abundance: NA; d_gene: TRBD2; v_gene: TRBV12-5; j_gene: TRBJ2-1; CDR3nt: TGTGCTAGTGGGCCGGGACTAGCGATGAGCTATGAGCAGTTCTTC; CDR3aa: CASGPGLAMSYEQFF
abundance: few; d_gene: NA; v_gene: TRBV6-5; j_gene: TRBJ1-2; CDR3nt: TGTGCCAGCAGTTACTCGACCGGCCCGTCCGGCTACACCTTC; CDR3aa: CASSYSTGPSGYTF
abundance: few; d_gene: TRBD2; v_gene: TRBV5-6; j_gene: TRBJ2-2; CDR3nt: TGTGCCAGCAGCTTGGACGGGGGGGGGTACACCGGGGAGCTGTTTTTT; CDR3aa: CASSLDGGGYTGELFF
abundance: many; d_gene: NA; v_gene: TRBV7-8; j_gene: TRBJ2-5; CDR3nt: TGTGCCAGCAGCCAAAGTTCGGTCCCGTCCATAGAGACCCAGTACTTC; CDR3aa: CASSQSSVPSIETQYF
abundance: few; d_gene: TRBD2; v_gene: TRBV20-1; j_gene: TRBJ2-7; CDR3nt: TGCAGTGCTAGGAGGACGGGGGGGGCGTCCTACGAGCAGTACTTC; CDR3aa: CSARRTGGASYEQYF
abundance: NA; d_gene: NA; v_gene: TRBV20-1; j_gene: TRBJ2-5; CDR3nt: TGCAGTGCTAGAGATAAGGGGACCCAGTACTTC; CDR3aa: CSARDKGTQYF
abundance: NA; d_gene: TRBD1; v_gene: TRBV19; j_gene: TRBJ2-2; CDR3nt: TGTGCCAGTACAATGGGACAGACGAACACCGGGGAGCTGTTTTTT; CDR3aa: CASTMGQTNTGELFF
abundance: NA; d_gene: NA; v_gene: TRBV9; j_gene: TRBJ2-1; CDR3nt: TGTGCCAGCAGCACCGGGACGGCGGGGCAGTTCTTC; CDR3aa: CASSTGTAGQFF
abundance: NA; d_gene: NA; v_gene: TRBV5-6; j_gene: TRBJ1-3; CDR3nt: TGTGCCAGCAACCTCCGAGGACTTGGAAACACCATATATTTT; CDR3aa: CASNLRGLGNTIYF
abundance: NA; d_gene: NA; v_gene: TRBV7-2; j_gene: TRBJ2-5; CDR3nt: TGTGCCAGCAGCTTAGGGCCCCTCGTGGGGACCCAGTACTTC; CDR3aa: CASSLGPLVGTQYF
abundance: NA; d_gene: NA; v_gene: TRBV20-1; j_gene: TRBJ1-1; CDR3nt: TGCAGTGCTAAGGGGGGGGCCAGAGGGAACACTGAAGCTTTCTTT; CDR3aa: CSAKGGARGNTEAFF
abundance: NA; d_gene: TRBD1; v_gene: TRBV10-3; j_gene: TRBJ1-1; CDR3nt: TGTGCCACGACTCAACCGGGACAGGGCCAGGCTAGGACTGAAGCTTTCTTT; CDR3aa: CATTQPGQGQARTEAFF
abundance: NA; d_gene: NA; v_gene: TRBV11-2; j_gene: TRBJ2-3; CDR3nt: TGTGCCAGCAGCCCACAGATTATGACAGATACGCAGTATTTT; CDR3aa: CASSPQIMTDTQYF
abundance: many; d_gene: NA; v_gene: TRBV12-5; j_gene: TRBJ2-1; CDR3nt: TGTGCTAGTGGTGCCTATTACAATGAGCAGTTCTTC; CDR3aa: CASGAYYNEQFF
abundance: many; d_gene: NA; v_gene: TRBV7-2; j_gene: TRBJ1-1; CDR3nt: TGTGCCAGCAGCTTCCAGGCGGAAATGAACACTGAAGCTTTCTTT; CDR3aa: CASSFQAEMNTEAFF
abundance: NA; d_gene: TRBD1; v_gene: TRBV28; j_gene: TRBJ2-7; CDR3nt: TGTGCCAGCACCACCCGACAGGGGGCCTCCGAGCAGTACTTC; CDR3aa: CASTTRQGASEQYF
abundance: NA; d_gene: TRBD2; v_gene: TRBV11-1; j_gene: TRBJ2-5; CDR3nt: TGTGCCAGCAGCTTAGGGCGACTAGCGGGTACCGGGAAGGAGACCCAGTACTTC; CDR3aa: CASSLGRLAGTGKETQYF